The clone carrying this T cell receptor (beta chain) was picked up one time. The antigen is undetermined. The sample originates from a study of cytomegalovirus exposure and HLA in healthy donors. Study-wide findings and caveats: As confirmed in vitro, a few CMV-associated chains were specific for CMV antigens.

The CDR3 spans 11 residues. Between the trimmed V and J ends, which lost 2 bases and 7 bases, there was a span of 3 bases. Looked up from germline, CDR1 is MDHEN and CDR2 is SYDVKM. Primers: 60 Vbeta forward and 13 Jbeta reverse. Repertoires were generated with immunoSEQ multiplex PCR, while TCRdb's copy carries only in-frame clones and drops some. Seen here are some 50,000 clones, about 71% observed once, and the top ten hold around 21%. This clonotype was obtained from a woman in her fifties or sixties in good health and CMV-seropositive. The rearrangement links TRBV28 to TRBJ1-5; D ambiguous. The sequencing input was PBMCs. The CDR3 sequence is CASSLAQPQHF. As DNA, the CDR3 is TGTGCCAGCAGTTTAGCGCAGCCCCAGCATTTT.